This T cell receptor beta chain derives from a study of cytotoxic CD8 clonotypes in ibrutinib-treated CLL. Study as a whole: The cohort had 11 relapsed/refractory and over 14 treatment-naive patients, around 18 IGHV unmutated. Response samples followed a median around 12 months of treatment, range 6 to 36. The study recorded mean values of approximately 260,000 productive templates and tens of thousands of productive rearrangements per sample.

This clone was seen more than once but under ten times. About 2.2 micrograms of genomic DNA, which was extracted from cryopreserved PBMCs, served as the material used for the TCR beta libraries. Sequencing was performed with immunoSEQ multiplex PCR; in TCRdb, only in-frame clones are kept and a portion is missing. Altogether 190,000 or so clones are present, over 60% being singletons, with the ten largest covering roughly 13%. CDR1 is MGHRA, CDR2 YSYEKL, per germline. This CDR3 has 15 residues. V lost 4 bases to trimming and J lost 7 bases; unmatched junction nucleotides: 9. Sequencing used PBMCs, obtained after 24 months of ibrutinib treatment. The chain recombines TRBV4-1 with TRBJ2-7; TRBD1 agrees at 11 bases. The clonotype originates from a human donor with chronic lymphocytic leukemia. The CDR3 DNA reads as TGCGCCAGCAGCCTCAGGACCGGGACAGGGGGAGAGCAGTACTTC. Protein: CASSLRTGTGGEQYF.